Presented here are 21 T cell receptor beta chains from one specimen sequenced in a study of T cell responses to AZD1222 COVID-19 vaccine. Generated by immunoSEQ multiplex PCR, the TCRdb table keeps only in-frame clones and is missing some. The sample has 150,000 to 200,000 clones; 91% are singletons. Source: peripheral blood, taken 28 days after the second AZD1222 dose. These receptors came from an adult who received the AZD1222 COVID-19 vaccine.

The V gene is TRBV7-9, the J gene TRBJ2-2; D is unresolved. CDR1 SEHNR and CDR2 FQNEAQ come from the germline V gene (reference sequence). Trimming cost V 5 bases and J 7 bases, with 8 bases left between them. The CDR3 covers 12 residues. The CDR3 region has the DNA TGTGCCAGCAGCAAAGACGTCGGGGAGCTGTTTTTT. Its translation is CASSKDVGELFF. The full variable domain, in which reference TRBV7-9 and TRBJ2-2 provide the parts outside the CDR3, is DTGVSQNPRHKITKRGQNVTFRCDPISEHNRLYWYRQTLGQGPEFLTYFQNEAQLEKSRLLSDRFSAERPKGSFSTLEIQRTEQGDSAMYLCASSKDVGELFFGEGSRLTVL.

This clone has a handful of counts. The V and J genes are TRBV27 and TRBJ1-1; no clear D gene. This CDR3 region has 14 residues. Per germline, CDR1 MNHEY and CDR2 SMNVEV (reference sequence). The V end lost 5 bases, the J end lost 0 bases, and 10 bases lay between the germline ends. CDR3 DNA sequence: TGTGCCAGCAGTCAAACAGCGCTGAACACTGAAGCTTTCTTT. This sequence encodes CASSQTALNTEAFF.

This chain joins TRBV27 and TRBJ2-4, with TRBD1 identical over 7 bases. J gave up 0 bases and V 5 bases, and 13 bases lay outside the gene matches. This CDR3 has 18 residues. The germline V gene encodes CDR1 MNHEY and CDR2 SMNVEV (reference sequence). The DNA for the CDR3 is TGTGCCAGCAGTCCGCAGGGGGTAAGGGCTCTAGCCAAAAACATTCAGTACTTC. It specifies CASSPQGVRALAKNIQYF.

CDR3 amino acids: CASSVSPRGGYTF. The CDR3 DNA reads as TGTGCCAGCAGTGTCTCACCCAGGGGTGGCTACACCTTC. The J gene is TRBJ1-2, the V gene TRBV2; weak D call: TRBD1 (6 bases). The CDR3 is 13 amino acids. CDR1 and CDR2 from the germline V gene are SNHLY and FYNNEI. V was cut by 4 bases and J by 7 bases, with 13 bases left in between.

The V gene is TRBV7-9, the J gene TRBJ1-1; D not resolved. Trimming pared 1 base from V and 5 bases from J, leaving 8 bases between. Germline V lookup: CDR1 SEHNR, CDR2 FQNEAQ (reference sequence). This CDR3 is 13 amino acids long. The CDR3: CASSLGSSTEAFF. The CDR3 DNA is TGTGCCAGCAGCTTAGGATCGAGTACTGAAGCTTTCTTT.

The chain couples TRBV5-1 to TRBJ2-3; no firm D call. This CDR3 comprises 15 residues. V lost 0 bases, J lost 0 bases, and 8 bases lay in between. The V gene's germline CDR1 is SGHRS and CDR2 YFSETQ. Here the CDR3 reads CASSLVPLSTDTQYF. Here the CDR3 DNA reads TGCGCCAGCAGCTTGGTCCCATTAAGCACAGATACGCAGTATTTT.

J is TRBJ1-2 and V is TRBV19; perhaps TRBD1 as D (6 bases). The CDR3 spans 13 residues. Between the trimmed V and J ends, which lost 7 bases and 4 bases, there was a span of 13 bases. The germline gives CDR1 LNHDA, CDR2 SQIVND (reference sequence). The CDR3 spells CASTLGQIYGYTF. In DNA, the CDR3 is TGTGCCAGTACTCTTGGACAGATCTATGGCTACACCTTC.

This chain's CDR3 is CASSKGGSSKVEQFF. CDR3 DNA: TGTGCCAGTAGTAAAGGGGGCTCCTCTAAGGTTGAGCAGTTCTTC. The rearrangement joins TRBV19 to TRBJ2-1; 7 positions agree with TRBD1. Unmatched junction bases numbered 12, after V lost 4 bases and J lost 9 bases. CDR3 size: 15 residues. CDR1 is LNHDA, CDR2 SQIVND, per germline (reference sequence).

V gene TRBV7-8 combines with J gene TRBJ2-1, with TRBD2 matching 11 bases. Germline V gives CDR1 SGHVS, CDR2 FQNEAQ. V dropped 7 bases and J dropped 3; count of bases not matched to a gene: 5. This CDR3 is 15 amino acids long. This CDR3 is CASTLAGGYYNEQFF. CDR3 in DNA: TGTGCCAGCACTCTAGCGGGGGGTTACTACAATGAGCAGTTCTTC.

The chain recombines TRBV3-1 (or the pseudogene TRBV3-2) with TRBJ2-2; 8 bases fit TRBD1. Germline V lookup: CDR1 LGHDT, CDR2 YNNKEL (reference sequence). This CDR3 has 16 amino acids. Germline trimming cut 5 bases from V and 2 bases from J; bases unmatched to any gene: 7. CDR3: CASSGKGQVNTGELFF. CDR3 sequence (DNA): TGTGCCAGCAGCGGTAAGGGACAGGTCAACACCGGGGAGCTGTTTTTT.

The V gene is TRBV4-1, the J gene TRBJ1-2; TRBD1 aligns across 8 bases. V lost 4 bases to trimming and J lost 4 bases; unmatched junction nucleotides: 11. The CDR3 totals 16 residues. Germline V CDR1 and CDR2: MGHRA, YSYEKL. As DNA, the CDR3 is TGCGCCAGCAGCCTAATGCAGGGGGCGGTTGGCTATGGCTACACCTTC. It specifies CASSLMQGAVGYGYTF.

This chain joins TRBV18 and TRBJ2-7; 7 bases are a match to TRBD1. Germline lookup yields CDR1 KGHSH and CDR2 LQKENI. The CDR3 has 12 amino acids. V was clipped by 2 bases and J by 7 bases; unmatched bases: 2. CDR3 in DNA: TGTGCCAGCTCACCAGCAGGGGGTGAGCAGTACTTC. Its translation is CASSPAGGEQYF.

The chain joins TRBV29-1 to TRBJ1-1, with no clear D. Looked up from germline, CDR1 is SQVTM and CDR2 is ANQGSEA. The CDR3 covers 13 residues. V lost 6 bases, J lost 5 bases, and 16 bases lay in between. In nucleotides, the CDR3 is TGCAGCGTAAAGGGAGGGCCGGGGACTGAAGCTTTCTTT. This encodes CSVKGGPGTEAFF.

The chain combines TRBV30 with TRBJ2-7; TRBD1 matches at 7 bases. Trimming removed 5 bases from V and 0 bases from J; junction bases left unmatched: 7. The germline CDR1 and CDR2 sequences are GTSNPN and SVGIG (reference sequence). This CDR3 has 14 amino acids. The chain's CDR3 is CAWGTELSSYEQYF. The CDR3, as DNA: TGTGCCTGGGGGACAGAACTAAGCTCCTACGAGCAGTACTTC.

V usage is TRBV4-1 and J usage is TRBJ2-7; D is unclear. The ends were cut back, 4 bases at V and 9 bases at J, with 22 bases in the middle. Germline CDR1 is MGHRA and CDR2 is YSYEKL. The CDR3 length is 15 residues. In DNA, the CDR3 is TGCGCCAGCAGCCCCTCGCAACTTGGACGCCTAGGGCAGTACTTC. Its protein product is CASSPSQLGRLGQYF.

The genes are TRBV5-8 and TRBJ1-1; the match to TRBD1 covers 9 bases. Germline V lookup: CDR1 SGHTS, CDR2 YDEGEE. V gave up 2 bases and J gave up 11 bases; unmatched junction bases: 7. The CDR3 is 13 residues long. CDR3 loop: CASSFWTGEGAFF. The CDR3 DNA follows: TGTGCCAGCAGCTTTTGGACAGGGGAAGGCGCTTTCTTT.

The chain links TRBV27 to TRBJ2-7; 7 nucleotides align to TRBD2. The germline V gene encodes CDR1 MNHEY and CDR2 SMNVEV (reference sequence). The trim removed 4 bases at V and 0 bases at J, leaving 6 bases unmatched. CDR3 length: 15 amino acids. CDR3 region: CASSSSGARSYEQYF. CDR3 coding DNA: TGTGCCAGCAGTTCAAGCGGGGCTCGCTCCTACGAGCAGTACTTC.

The chain joins TRBV11-2 to TRBJ2-3; maybe TRBD2 (6 bases). The germline V gene encodes CDR1 SGHAT and CDR2 FQNNGV. This CDR3 spans 16 amino acids. The V end was cut by 3 bases, the J end by 5 bases, with 18 bases between. Written as DNA, the CDR3 is TGTGCCAGCAGCTTCCCCGCTAGGCGGGGCCGAGATACGCAGTATTTT. Its protein is CASSFPARRGRDTQYF.

The chain links TRBV7-2 to TRBJ2-3; 7 bases agree with TRBD2. The CDR3 is made up of 14 amino acids. J lost 2 bases, V lost 4 bases, and 3 bases had no gene match. Germline lookup yields CDR1 SGHTA and CDR2 FQGNSA. The DNA of the CDR3 is TGTGCCAGCAGCTCTAGCGGATCCACAGATACGCAGTATTTT. Its translation is CASSSSGSTDTQYF.

The chain joins TRBV18 to TRBJ2-3; D not certain. There are 17 residues in the CDR3. In germline, CDR1 is KGHSH, CDR2 LQKENI. Trimming removed 0 bases at V and 0 bases at J, with 13 bases between. The CDR3 bases are TGTGCCAGCTCACCACCGGATACGGCAACTAGCACAGATACGCAGTATTTT. It is translated as CASSPPDTATSTDTQYF.

V usage is TRBV12-5 and J usage is TRBJ1-1, with no clear D. The CDR3 is 17 residues long. Germline CDR1 LGHNT, CDR2 FRNRAP. V gave up 0 bases and J gave up 0 bases, with 14 bases separating them. This CDR3 is CASGLVTVRRLNTEAFF. CDR3 nucleotides: TGTGCTAGTGGTTTGGTCACGGTGCGCCGATTGAACACTGAAGCTTTCTTT.